The next 14 T cell receptor beta chains were all read from a single sample in a study of blood T cell repertoires in COVID-19. Generated by immunoSEQ multiplex PCR, the TCRdb table keeps only in-frame clones and is missing some. The sample has about 300,000 clones; roughly 88% are singletons. Input material: peripheral blood. Source of these receptors: a woman between 25 and 40 years old with COVID-19, enrolled during active disease.

The chain employs TRBV3-1 (or the pseudogene TRBV3-2) and TRBJ2-1; 12 bases are a match to TRBD2. V dropped 4 bases and J dropped 3; count of bases not matched to a gene: 4. CDR1 and CDR2 from the germline V gene are LGHDT and YNNKEL (reference sequence). The CDR3 is 16 amino acids. The CDR3 coding sequence is TGTGCCAGCAGCCCTAGCGGGGGGGCCGACTACAATGAGCAGTTCTTC. This codes for CASSPSGGADYNEQFF.

This rearrangement joins TRBV4-3 to TRBJ2-3; 15 bases agree with TRBD2. CDR3 size: 16 residues. Germline V gives CDR1 LGHNA, CDR2 YSLEER. With V trimmed by 5 bases and J by 3 bases, 3 bases remained unmatched. CDR3 coding DNA: TGCGCCAGCAGCTGGACTAGCGGGGGGGAAACAGATACGCAGTATTTT. It codes for CASSWTSGGETDTQYF.

The chain is built from TRBV6-1 and TRBJ2-5; 7 bases agree with TRBD2. Germline lookup yields CDR1 MNHNS and CDR2 SASEGT. The J segment lost 3 bases and the V segment lost 2 bases, leaving 15 bases of the junction unmatched. This CDR3 is built from 18 residues. The CDR3 loop reads CASSEHTQRGPLKETQYF. The CDR3 bases are TGTGCCAGCAGTGAACACACTCAGCGGGGACCTTTAAAAGAGACCCAGTACTTC.

The rearrangement uses TRBV11-2 and TRBJ2-2, with TRBD1 identical over 7 bases. With V trimmed by 6 bases and J by 8 bases, 12 bases remained unmatched. The CDR3 consists of 15 residues. Germline CDR1 and CDR2: SGHAT and FQNNGV. The CDR3 DNA reads TGTGCCAGCAGTGGCCGGGACAGTGTGACTGGGGAGCTGTTTTTT. The encoded protein is CASSGRDSVTGELFF.

V is TRBV6-2 or TRBV6-3 and J is TRBJ2-1; D is uncertain. Germline assignment: CDR1 MNHEY and CDR2 SVGEGT. CDR3 length equals 15 residues. V was pared by 2 bases and J by 2 bases, with 10 bases between. The DNA of the CDR3 is TGTGCCAGCAGTTACGACAATGGCCCCTACAATGAGCAGTTCTTC. Translation: CASSYDNGPYNEQFF.

The rearrangement uses TRBV6-5 and TRBJ1-2; 10 nucleotides align to TRBD1. CDR3 length: 15 amino acids. The ends lost 8 bases at V and 8 bases at J; junction bases unmatched: 14. Germline-derived CDR1 and CDR2 are MNHEY and SVGAGI. CDR3 protein: CASGSMGTGVKGYTF. For the CDR3, the DNA is TGTGCCAGCGGCTCTATGGGGACAGGGGTAAAAGGCTACACCTTC.

This chain uses TRBV2 with TRBJ1-5; D is unclear. The CDR3 is 14 residues long. Trimming shortened V by 8 bases and J by 4 bases, and 15 bases separated the two germline ends. The V gene's germline CDR1 is SNHLY and CDR2 FYNNEI. The CDR3 loop is CASDREGWNQPQHF. DNA of the CDR3: TGTGCCAGCGATAGAGAGGGTTGGAATCAGCCCCAGCATTTT.

The chain couples TRBV10-3 to TRBJ1-2; D unresolved. CDR1 is ENHRY, CDR2 SYGVKD, per germline. This CDR3 contains 13 residues. With 4 bases removed from V and 4 bases from J, the gap between germline ends came to 10 bases. The CDR3 coding sequence is TGTGCCATCAGTGTCGGAGGAGGCTATGGCTACACCTTC. This codes for CAISVGGGYGYTF.

The rearrangement uses TRBV7-6 and TRBJ1-3; 10 bases are shared with TRBD1. The V segment lost 3 bases and the J segment 1 base; nucleotides outside the gene matches: 3. CDR1 is SGHVS, CDR2 FNYEAQ, per germline. This CDR3 has 16 residues. The CDR3 loop reads CASSLTGGASGNTIYF. CDR3 DNA: TGTGCCAGCAGCTTGACAGGGGGCGCATCTGGAAACACCATATATTTT.

The J gene is TRBJ2-1, the V gene TRBV7-3; 10 bases align to TRBD1. Germline lookup yields CDR1 SGHTA and CDR2 FQGTGA. This CDR3 has 13 residues. The trim removed 5 bases at V and 7 bases at J, leaving 2 bases unmatched. The CDR3, as DNA: TGTGCCAGCAGCCCGGGACAGGGGAATGAGCAGTTCTTC. Translating gives CASSPGQGNEQFF. Using reference TRBV7-3 and TRBJ2-1 for the parts outside the CDR3, the full variable domain is GAGVSQTPSNKVTEKGKYVELRCDPISGHTALYWYRQSLGQGPEFLIYFQGTGAADDSGLPNDRFFAVRPEGSVSTLKIQRTERGDSAVYLCASSPGQGNEQFFGPGTRLTVL.

This rearrangement joins TRBV27 to TRBJ1-2; D not certain. Germline loops: CDR1 MNHEY, CDR2 SMNVEV (reference sequence). The CDR3 is 15 residues long. The V gene lost 5 bases and the J gene lost 2 bases, with 15 bases spanning the gap. CDR3 residues: CASSNGRRTNYGYTF. In DNA, the CDR3 is TGTGCCAGCAGTAACGGAAGGAGGACCAACTATGGCTACACCTTC.

V and J are TRBV15 and TRBJ2-5, with 10 positions matching TRBD2. This CDR3 is built from 16 residues. With 1 base clipped from V and 2 bases from J, the junction kept 4 bases outside the gene matches. From germline, CDR1 is LNHNV and CDR2 YYDKDF (reference sequence). This CDR3 is CATSRVLAGLQETQYF. As DNA, the CDR3 is TGTGCCACCAGCAGAGTACTAGCGGGGCTACAAGAGACCCAGTACTTC.

V is TRBV5-4 and J is TRBJ2-1; 10 bases map to TRBD2. Unmatched junction bases numbered 16, after V lost 5 bases and J lost 2 bases. The CDR3 has 19 amino acids. CDR1 is SGHNT, CDR2 YYREEE, per germline (reference sequence). In DNA, the CDR3 is TGTGCCAGCAGTTCGGCCAGGGGGATAGCGGGGGGCCCCTACAATGAGCAGTTCTTC. Its protein product is CASSSARGIAGGPYNEQFF.

The V and J genes are TRBV18 and TRBJ2-1, with 9 bases that match TRBD1. CDR3 length: 18 residues. The germline CDR1 and CDR2 sequences are KGHSH and LQKENI. With V trimmed by 1 base and J by 1 base, 8 bases remained unmatched. CDR3 coding DNA: TGTGCCAGCTCACCACTCGGACAGGGGCCCTCTTCCTACAATGAGCAGTTCTTC. Amino acids: CASSPLGQGPSSYNEQFF. Filled out from reference TRBV18 and TRBJ2-1, the complete variable domain reads NAGVMQNPRHLVRRRGQEARLRCSPMKGHSHVYWYRQLPEEGLKFMVYLQKENIIDESGMPKERFSAEFPKEGPSILRIQQVVRGDSAAYFCASSPLGQGPSSYNEQFFGPGTRLTVL.